The TCR beta chain under discussion was sequenced for a study of blood T cells in healthy people across ages. The CDR3 extends over 12 amino acids. Trimming shortened V by 4 bases and J by 9 bases, and 12 bases separated the two germline ends. CDR1 is SEHNR, CDR2 FQNEAQ, per germline (reference sequence). A sample-barcoded 5' primer and a J-beta primer mix were used in a second PCR of roughly 6 to 11 cycles. TCRdb analysed the 5' RACE reads with MiXCR anew, one entry per CDR3 protein. Here the sample spans some 1.8 million distinct CDR3 sequences, more than 35% being singletons. The sample consisted of blood. The chain uses TRBV7-9 and TRBJ2-5; no definite D call. This clonotype was obtained from a human donor in good health. DNA of the CDR3: TGTGCCAGCAGCTCAACCAGCGAGGCCCAGTACTTC. This translates into CASSSTSEAQYF.